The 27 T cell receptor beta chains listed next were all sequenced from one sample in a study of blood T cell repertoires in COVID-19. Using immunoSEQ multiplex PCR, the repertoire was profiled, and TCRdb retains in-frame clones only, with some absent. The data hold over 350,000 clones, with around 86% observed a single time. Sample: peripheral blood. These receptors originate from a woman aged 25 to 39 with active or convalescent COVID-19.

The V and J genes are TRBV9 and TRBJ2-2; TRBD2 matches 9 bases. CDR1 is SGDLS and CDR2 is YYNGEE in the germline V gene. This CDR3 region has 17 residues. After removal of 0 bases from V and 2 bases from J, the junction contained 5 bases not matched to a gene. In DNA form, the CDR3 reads TGTGCCAGCAGCGTAGGGCTAGCGGGACTCAACACCGGGGAGCTGTTTTTT. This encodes CASSVGLAGLNTGELFF.

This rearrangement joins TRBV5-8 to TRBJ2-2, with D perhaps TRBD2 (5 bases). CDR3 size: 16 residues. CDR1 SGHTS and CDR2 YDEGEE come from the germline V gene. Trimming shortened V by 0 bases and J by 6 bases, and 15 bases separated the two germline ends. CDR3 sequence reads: CASSLGGSSWAGELFF. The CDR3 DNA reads TGTGCCAGCAGCTTGGGAGGGAGTTCCTGGGCCGGGGAGCTGTTTTTT.

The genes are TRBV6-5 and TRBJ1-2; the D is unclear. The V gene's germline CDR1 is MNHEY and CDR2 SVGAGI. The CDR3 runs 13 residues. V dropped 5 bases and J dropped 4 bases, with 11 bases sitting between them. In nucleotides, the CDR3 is TGTGCCAGCAGTACACTACACACCTATGGCTACACCTTC. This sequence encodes CASSTLHTYGYTF.

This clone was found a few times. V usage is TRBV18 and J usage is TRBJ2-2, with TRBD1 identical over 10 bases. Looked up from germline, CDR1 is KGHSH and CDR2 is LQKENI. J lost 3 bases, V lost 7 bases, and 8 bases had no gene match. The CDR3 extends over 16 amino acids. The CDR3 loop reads CASWSPGQGHTGELFF. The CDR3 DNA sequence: TGTGCCAGCTGGAGTCCGGGACAGGGGCACACCGGGGAGCTGTTTTTT.

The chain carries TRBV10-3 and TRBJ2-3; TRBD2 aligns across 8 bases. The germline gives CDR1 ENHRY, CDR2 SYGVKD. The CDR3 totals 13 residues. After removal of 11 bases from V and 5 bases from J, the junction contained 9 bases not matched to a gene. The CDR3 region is CAVGQAGVDTQYF. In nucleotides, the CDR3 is TGTGCCGTCGGCCAAGCGGGGGTAGATACGCAGTATTTT.

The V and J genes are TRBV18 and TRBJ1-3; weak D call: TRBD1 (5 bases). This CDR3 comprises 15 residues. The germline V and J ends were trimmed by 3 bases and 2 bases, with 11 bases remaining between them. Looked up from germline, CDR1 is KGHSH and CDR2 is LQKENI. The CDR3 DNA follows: TGTGCCAGCTCACCCGACAGCGCAACTGGAAACACCATATATTTT. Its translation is CASSPDSATGNTIYF.

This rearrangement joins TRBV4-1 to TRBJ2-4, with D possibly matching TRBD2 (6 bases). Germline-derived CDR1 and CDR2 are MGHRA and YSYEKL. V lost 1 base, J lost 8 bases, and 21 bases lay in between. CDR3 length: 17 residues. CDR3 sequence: CASSQGRTGRLGDIQYF. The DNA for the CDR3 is TGCGCCAGCAGCCAAGGGCGAACGGGGAGGCTAGGAGACATTCAGTACTTC.

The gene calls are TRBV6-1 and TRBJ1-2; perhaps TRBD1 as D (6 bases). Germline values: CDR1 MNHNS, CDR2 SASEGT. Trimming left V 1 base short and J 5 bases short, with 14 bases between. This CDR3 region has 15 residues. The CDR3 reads CASSEVWGTTYGYTF. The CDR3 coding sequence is TGTGCCAGCAGTGAAGTGTGGGGGACAACATATGGCTACACCTTC.

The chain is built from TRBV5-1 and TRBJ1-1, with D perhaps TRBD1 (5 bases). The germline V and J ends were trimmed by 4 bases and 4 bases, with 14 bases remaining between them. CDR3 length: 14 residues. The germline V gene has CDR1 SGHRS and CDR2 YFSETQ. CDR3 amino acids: CASSKAGLRTEAFF. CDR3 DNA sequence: TGCGCCAGCAGCAAAGCAGGGCTGCGCACTGAAGCTTTCTTT.

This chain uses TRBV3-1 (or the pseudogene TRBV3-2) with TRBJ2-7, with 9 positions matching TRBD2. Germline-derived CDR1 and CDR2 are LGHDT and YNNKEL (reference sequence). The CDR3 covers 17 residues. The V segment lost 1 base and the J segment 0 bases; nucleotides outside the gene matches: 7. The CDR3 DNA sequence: TGTGCCAGCAGCCAAGGCGGGGGGGGGACATTCTCCTACGAGCAGTACTTC. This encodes CASSQGGGGTFSYEQYF.

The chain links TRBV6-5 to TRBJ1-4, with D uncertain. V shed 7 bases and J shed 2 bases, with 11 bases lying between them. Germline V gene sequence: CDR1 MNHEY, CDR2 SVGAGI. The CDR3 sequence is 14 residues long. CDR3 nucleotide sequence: TGTGCCAGCACCGTTCTTACTACTAATGAAAAACTGTTTTTT. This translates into CASTVLTTNEKLFF.

The CDR3 spells CASSVSGNSGANVLTF. In nucleotides, the CDR3 is TGTGCCAGCAGTGTAAGCGGAAACTCTGGGGCCAACGTCCTGACTTTC. The chain couples TRBV6-1 to TRBJ2-6; D perhaps matches TRBD2 (5 bases). This CDR3 is built from 16 residues. V was pared by 4 bases and J by 0 bases, with 10 bases between. CDR1 is MNHNS, CDR2 SASEGT, per germline.

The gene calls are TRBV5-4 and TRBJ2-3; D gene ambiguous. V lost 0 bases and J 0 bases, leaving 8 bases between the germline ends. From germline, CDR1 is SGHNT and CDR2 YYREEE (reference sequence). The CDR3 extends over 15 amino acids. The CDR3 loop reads CASSLGRGSTDTQYF. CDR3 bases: TGTGCCAGCAGCTTGGGACGCGGAAGCACAGATACGCAGTATTTT.

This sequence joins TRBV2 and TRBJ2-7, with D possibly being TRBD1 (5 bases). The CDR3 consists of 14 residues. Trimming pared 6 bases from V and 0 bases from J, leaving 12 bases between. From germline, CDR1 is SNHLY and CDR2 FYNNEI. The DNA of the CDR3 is TGTGCCAGCAGCTCGGACATCAGCTCCTACGAGCAGTACTTC. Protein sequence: CASSSDISSYEQYF.

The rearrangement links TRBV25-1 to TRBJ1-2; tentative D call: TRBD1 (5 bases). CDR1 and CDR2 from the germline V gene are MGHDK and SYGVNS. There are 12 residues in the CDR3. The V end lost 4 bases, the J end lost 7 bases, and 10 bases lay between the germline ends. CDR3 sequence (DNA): TGTGCCAGCAGTGGCACAGGTTCTGGCTACACCTTC. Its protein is CASSGTGSGYTF.

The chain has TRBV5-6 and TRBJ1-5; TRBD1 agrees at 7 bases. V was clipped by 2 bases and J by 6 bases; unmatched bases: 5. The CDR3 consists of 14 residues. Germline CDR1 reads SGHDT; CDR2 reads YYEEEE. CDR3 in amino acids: CASSFSPGGQPQHF. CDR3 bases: TGTGCCAGCAGCTTTTCCCCAGGGGGTCAGCCCCAGCATTTT.

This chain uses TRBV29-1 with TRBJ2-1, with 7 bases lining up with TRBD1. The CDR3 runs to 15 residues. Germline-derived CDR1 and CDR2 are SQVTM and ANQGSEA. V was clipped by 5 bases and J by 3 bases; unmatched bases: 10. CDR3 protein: CSVPQAGTDYNEQFF. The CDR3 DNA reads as TGCAGCGTTCCGCAAGCTGGGACAGACTACAATGAGCAGTTCTTC.

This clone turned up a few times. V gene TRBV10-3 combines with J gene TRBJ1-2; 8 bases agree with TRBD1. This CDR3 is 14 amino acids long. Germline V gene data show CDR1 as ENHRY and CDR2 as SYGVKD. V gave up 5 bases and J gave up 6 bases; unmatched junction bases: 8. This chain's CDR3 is CAISFRQGSNGYTF. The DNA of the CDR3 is TGTGCCATCAGTTTTCGACAGGGGAGCAATGGCTACACCTTC.

In DNA, the CDR3 is TGTGCCAGCCCTGGAGGGGCAAGGGCCAACGTCCTGACTTTC. Translating gives CASPGGARANVLTF. The chain is built from TRBV24-1 and TRBJ2-6; TRBD2 is a possible D gene (6 bases). CDR1 is KGHDR, CDR2 SFDVKD, per germline. V was clipped by 11 bases and J by 5 bases, with 15 bases between them. This CDR3 is built from 14 residues.

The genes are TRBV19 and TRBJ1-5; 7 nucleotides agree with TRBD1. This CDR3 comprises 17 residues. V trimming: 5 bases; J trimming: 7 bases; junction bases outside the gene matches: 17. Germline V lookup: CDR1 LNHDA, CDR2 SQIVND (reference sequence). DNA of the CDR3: TGTGCCAGTAGTTTCCTCTTTGGAGACAGGGTGGGACAGCCCCAGCATTTT. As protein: CASSFLFGDRVGQPQHF.

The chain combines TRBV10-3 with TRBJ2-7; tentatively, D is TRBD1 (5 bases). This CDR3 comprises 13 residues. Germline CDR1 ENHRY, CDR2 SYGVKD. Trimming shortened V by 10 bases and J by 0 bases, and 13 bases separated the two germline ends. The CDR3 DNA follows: TGTGCCACAGGGTCTGGGAACTCCTACGAGCAGTACTTC. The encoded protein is CATGSGNSYEQYF.

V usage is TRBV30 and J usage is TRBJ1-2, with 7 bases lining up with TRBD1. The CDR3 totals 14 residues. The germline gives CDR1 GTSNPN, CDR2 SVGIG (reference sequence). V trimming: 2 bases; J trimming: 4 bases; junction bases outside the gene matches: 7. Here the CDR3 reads CAWSKTGIPYGYTF. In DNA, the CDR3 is TGTGCCTGGAGTAAGACAGGGATCCCCTATGGCTACACCTTC. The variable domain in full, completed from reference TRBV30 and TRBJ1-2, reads SQTIHQWPATLVQPVGSPLSLECTVEGTSNPNLYWYRQAAGRGLQLLFYSVGIGQISSEVPQNLSASRPQDRQFILSSKKLLLSDSGFYLCAWSKTGIPYGYTFGSGTRLTVV.

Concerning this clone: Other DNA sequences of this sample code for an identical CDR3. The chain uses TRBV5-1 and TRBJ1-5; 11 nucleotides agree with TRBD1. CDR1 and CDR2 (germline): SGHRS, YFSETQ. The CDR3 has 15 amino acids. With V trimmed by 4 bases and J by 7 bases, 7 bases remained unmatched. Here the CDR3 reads CASSLGQGAGQPQHF. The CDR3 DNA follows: TGCGCCAGCAGCCTCGGACAGGGGGCAGGGCAGCCCCAGCATTTT.

The CDR3 DNA follows: TGTGCCAGCAGCTTAGCGCGACAAGGCCCCTCTGAAGCTTTCTTT. Translated: CASSLARQGPSEAFF. The J gene is TRBJ1-1, the V gene TRBV7-9; D gene uncertain. CDR1 is SEHNR and CDR2 is FQNEAQ in the germline V gene (reference sequence). The CDR3 loop spans 15 amino acids. With 0 bases removed from V and 6 bases from J, the gap between germline ends came to 14 bases.

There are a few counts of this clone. CDR3 bases: TGTGCCAGCAGCTTTAGATGGGACAAGACGGATGGCTACACCTTC. It codes for CASSFRWDKTDGYTF. This rearrangement joins TRBV5-6 to TRBJ1-2, with TRBD1 as a possible D gene (6 bases). CDR1 SGHDT and CDR2 YYEEEE come from the germline V gene. Trimming removed 2 bases from V and 6 bases from J, with 17 bases in between. The CDR3 covers 15 residues.

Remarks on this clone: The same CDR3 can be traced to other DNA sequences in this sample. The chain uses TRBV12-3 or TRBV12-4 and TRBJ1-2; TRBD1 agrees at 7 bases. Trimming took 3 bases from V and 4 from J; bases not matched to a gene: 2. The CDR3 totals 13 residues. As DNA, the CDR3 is TGTGCCAGCAGTTTGGGACAGACCTATGGCTACACCTTC. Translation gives CASSLGQTYGYTF.

The CDR3 reads CASSRMEFTGANTGELFF. CDR3 sequence (DNA): TGTGCCAGCTCCCGGATGGAATTCACAGGGGCCAACACCGGGGAGCTGTTTTTT. The gene calls are TRBV18 and TRBJ2-2; TRBD1 matches 7 bases. CDR1 KGHSH and CDR2 LQKENI come from the germline V gene. With 6 bases clipped from V and 2 bases from J, the junction kept 15 bases outside the gene matches. The CDR3 covers 18 residues. Full variable domain (missing parts from reference TRBV18 and TRBJ2-2): NAGVMQNPRHLVRRRGQEARLRCSPMKGHSHVYWYRQLPEEGLKFMVYLQKENIIDESGMPKERFSAEFPKEGPSILRIQQVVRGDSAAYFCASSRMEFTGANTGELFFGEGSRLTVL.